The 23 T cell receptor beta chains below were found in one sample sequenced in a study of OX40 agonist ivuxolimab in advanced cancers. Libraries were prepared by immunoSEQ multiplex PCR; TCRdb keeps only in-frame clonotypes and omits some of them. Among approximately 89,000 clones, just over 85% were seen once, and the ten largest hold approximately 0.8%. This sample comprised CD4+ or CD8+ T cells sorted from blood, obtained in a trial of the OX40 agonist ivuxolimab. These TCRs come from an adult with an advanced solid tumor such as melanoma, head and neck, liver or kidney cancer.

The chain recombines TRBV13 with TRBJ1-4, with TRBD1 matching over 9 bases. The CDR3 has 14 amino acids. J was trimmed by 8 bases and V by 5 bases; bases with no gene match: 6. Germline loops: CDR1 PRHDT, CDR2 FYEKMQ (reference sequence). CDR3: CASSLRTGDEKLFF. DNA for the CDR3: TGTGCCAGCAGCCTCCGGACAGGGGACGAAAAACTGTTTTTT.

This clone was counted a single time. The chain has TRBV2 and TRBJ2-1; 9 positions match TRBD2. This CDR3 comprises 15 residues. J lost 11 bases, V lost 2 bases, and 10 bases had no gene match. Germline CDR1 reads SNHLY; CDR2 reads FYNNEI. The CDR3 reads CASSEKAGGPGQQFF. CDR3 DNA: TGTGCCAGCAGTGAAAAGGCGGGAGGGCCAGGACAGCAGTTCTTC. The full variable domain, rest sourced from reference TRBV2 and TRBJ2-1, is EPEVTQTPSHQVTQMGQEVILRCVPISNHLYFYWYRQILGQKVEFLVSFYNNEISEKSEIFDDQFSVERPDGSNFTLKIRSTKLEDSAMYFCASSEKAGGPGQQFFGPGTRLTVL.

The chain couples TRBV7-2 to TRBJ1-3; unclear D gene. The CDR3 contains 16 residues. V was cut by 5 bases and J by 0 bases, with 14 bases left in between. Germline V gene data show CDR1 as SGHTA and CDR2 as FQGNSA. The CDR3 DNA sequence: TGTGCCAGCAGCCGAAATGGTATATCCTCTGGAAACACCATATATTTT. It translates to CASSRNGISSGNTIYF. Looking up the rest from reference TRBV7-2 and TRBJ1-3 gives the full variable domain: GAGVSQSPSNKVTEKGKDVELRCDPISGHTALYWYRQSLGQGLEFLIYFQGNSAPDKSGLPSDRFSAERTGGSVSTLTIQRTQQEDSAVYLCASSRNGISSGNTIYFGEGSWLTVV.

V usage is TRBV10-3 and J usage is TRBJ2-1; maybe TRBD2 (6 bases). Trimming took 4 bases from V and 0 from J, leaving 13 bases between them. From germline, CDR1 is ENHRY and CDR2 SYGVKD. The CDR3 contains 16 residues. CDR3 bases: TGTGCCATCAGTGCAAATAGCGGAAACTCCTACAATGAGCAGTTCTTC. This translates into CAISANSGNSYNEQFF.

The CDR3 DNA reads as TGTGCCAGCAACACTGAGGGGTTACTGACAGATACGCAGTATTTT. Amino acids: CASNTEGLLTDTQYF. The chain combines TRBV7-2 with TRBJ2-3; D tentatively fits TRBD1 or TRBD2 (5 bases each). Trimming shortened V by 7 bases and J by 3 bases, and 17 bases separated the two germline ends. The CDR3 is made up of 15 amino acids. CDR1 and CDR2 from the germline V gene are SGHTA and FQGNSA.

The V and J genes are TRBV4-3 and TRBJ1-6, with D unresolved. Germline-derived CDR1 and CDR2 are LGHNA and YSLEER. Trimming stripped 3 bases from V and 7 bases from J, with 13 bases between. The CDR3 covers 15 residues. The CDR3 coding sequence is TGCGCCAGCAGCCAGGACCGGGCCCAAAATTCACCCCTCCACTTT. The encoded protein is CASSQDRAQNSPLHF.

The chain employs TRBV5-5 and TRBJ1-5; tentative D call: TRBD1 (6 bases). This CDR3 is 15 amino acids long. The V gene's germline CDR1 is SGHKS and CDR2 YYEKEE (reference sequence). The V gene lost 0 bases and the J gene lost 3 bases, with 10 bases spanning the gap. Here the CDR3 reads CASSLAGGNNQPQHF. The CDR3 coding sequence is TGTGCCAGCAGCTTGGCGGGGGGCAACAATCAGCCCCAGCATTTT.

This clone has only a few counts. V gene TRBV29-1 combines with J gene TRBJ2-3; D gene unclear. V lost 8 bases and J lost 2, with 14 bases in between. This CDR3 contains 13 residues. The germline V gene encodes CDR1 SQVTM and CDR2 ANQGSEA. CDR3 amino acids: CSSSAPSTDTQYF. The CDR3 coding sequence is TGCAGCTCATCAGCGCCTTCCACAGATACGCAGTATTTT.

This CDR3 reads CSAGTSGNGNEQFF. In nucleotides, the CDR3 is TGCAGCGCAGGGACTAGCGGGAATGGAAATGAGCAGTTCTTC. The chain uses TRBV29-1 and TRBJ2-1; 13 bases match TRBD2. The CDR3 is made up of 14 amino acids. The V and J ends lost 7 bases and 7 bases, in that order; junction bases with no gene match: 7. Germline V gene sequence: CDR1 SQVTM, CDR2 ANQGSEA.

The CDR3 protein is CASSLSTLGAHEQYF. As DNA, the CDR3 is TGTGCCAGCAGCTTGTCGACTCTCGGCGCCCACGAGCAGTACTTC. V gene TRBV5-4 combines with J gene TRBJ2-7; D is unresolved. Germline CDR1 is SGHNT and CDR2 is YYREEE (reference sequence). This CDR3 region has 15 residues. V lost 1 base to trimming and J lost 5 bases, with 16 bases between them. The full variable domain, in which reference TRBV5-4 and TRBJ2-7 provide the parts outside the CDR3, is ETGVTQSPTHLIKTRGQQVTLRCSSQSGHNTVSWYQQALGQGPQFIFQYYREEENGRGNFPPRFSGLQFPNYSSELNVNALELDDSALYLCASSLSTLGAHEQYFGPGTRLTVT.

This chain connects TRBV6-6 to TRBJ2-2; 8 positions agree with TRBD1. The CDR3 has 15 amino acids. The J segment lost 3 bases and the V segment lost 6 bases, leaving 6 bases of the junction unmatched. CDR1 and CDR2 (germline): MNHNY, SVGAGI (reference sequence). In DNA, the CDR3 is TGTGCCAGCAGCCTAGGACAGGGTTACACCGGGGAGCTGTTTTTT. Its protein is CASSLGQGYTGELFF.

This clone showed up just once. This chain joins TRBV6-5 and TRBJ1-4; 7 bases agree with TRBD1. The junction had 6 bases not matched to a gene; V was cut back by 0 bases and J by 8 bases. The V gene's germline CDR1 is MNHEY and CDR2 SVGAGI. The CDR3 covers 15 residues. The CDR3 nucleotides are TGTGCCAGCAGTTACTCGAAGAAAGGGGGCGAAAAACTGTTTTTT. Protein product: CASSYSKKGGEKLFF.

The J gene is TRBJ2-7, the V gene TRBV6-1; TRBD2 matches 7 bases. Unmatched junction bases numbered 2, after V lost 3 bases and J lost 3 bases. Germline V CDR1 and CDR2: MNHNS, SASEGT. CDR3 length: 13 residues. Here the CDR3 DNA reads TGTGCCAGCAGTGAGGCGGGAGTCTACGAGCAGTACTTC. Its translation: CASSEAGVYEQYF.

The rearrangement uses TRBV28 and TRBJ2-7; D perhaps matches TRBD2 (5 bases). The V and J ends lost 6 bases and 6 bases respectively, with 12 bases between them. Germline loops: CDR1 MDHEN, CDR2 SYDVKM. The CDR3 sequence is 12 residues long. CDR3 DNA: TGTGCCAGCAGCCCTGCGGGCGGCGAGCAGTACTTC. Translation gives CASSPAGGEQYF.

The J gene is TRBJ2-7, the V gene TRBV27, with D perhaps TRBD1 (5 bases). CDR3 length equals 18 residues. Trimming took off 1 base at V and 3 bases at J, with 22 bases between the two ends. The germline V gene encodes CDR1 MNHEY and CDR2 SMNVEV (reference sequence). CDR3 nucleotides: TGTGCCAGCAGTTTATTTCGGACGGCTGCTAGGGGTAGCTACGAGCAGTACTTC. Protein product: CASSLFRTAARGSYEQYF.

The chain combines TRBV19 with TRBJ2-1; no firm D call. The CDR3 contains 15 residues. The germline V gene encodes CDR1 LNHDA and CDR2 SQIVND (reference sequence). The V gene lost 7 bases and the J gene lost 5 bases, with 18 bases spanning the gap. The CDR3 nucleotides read TGTGCCAGTACTGGGCTAATCGCCAATGACAATGAGCAGTTCTTC. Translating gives CASTGLIANDNEQFF.

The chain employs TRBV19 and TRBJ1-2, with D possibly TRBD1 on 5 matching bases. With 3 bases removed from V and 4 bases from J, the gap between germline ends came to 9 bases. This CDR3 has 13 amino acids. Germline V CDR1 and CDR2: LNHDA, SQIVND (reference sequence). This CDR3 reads CASSIGDAYGYTF. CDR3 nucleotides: TGTGCCAGTAGTATCGGGGACGCCTATGGCTACACCTTC.

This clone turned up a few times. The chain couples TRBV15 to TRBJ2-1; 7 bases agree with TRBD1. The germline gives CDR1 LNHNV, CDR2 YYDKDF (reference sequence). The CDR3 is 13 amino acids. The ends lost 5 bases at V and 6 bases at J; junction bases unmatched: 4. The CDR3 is CATSAQGSNEQFF. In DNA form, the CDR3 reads TGTGCCACCAGCGCACAGGGGTCCAATGAGCAGTTCTTC. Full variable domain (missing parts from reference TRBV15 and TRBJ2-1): DAMVIQNPRYQVTQFGKPVTLSCSQTLNHNVMYWYQQKSSQAPKLLFHYYDKDFNNEADTPDNFQSRRPNTSFCFLDIRSPGLGDTAMYLCATSAQGSNEQFFGPGTRLTVL.

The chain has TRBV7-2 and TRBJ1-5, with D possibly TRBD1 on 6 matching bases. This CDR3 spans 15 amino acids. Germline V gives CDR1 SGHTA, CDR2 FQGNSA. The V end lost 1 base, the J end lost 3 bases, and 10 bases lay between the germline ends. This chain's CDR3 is CASSLGQGYNQPQHF. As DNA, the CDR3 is TGTGCCAGCAGCTTAGGGCAGGGGTACAATCAGCCCCAGCATTTT.

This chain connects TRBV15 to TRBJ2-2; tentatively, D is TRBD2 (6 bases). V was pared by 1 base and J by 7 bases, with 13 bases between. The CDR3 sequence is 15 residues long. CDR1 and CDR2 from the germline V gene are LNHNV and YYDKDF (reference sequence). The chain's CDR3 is CATSRGLATIGELFF. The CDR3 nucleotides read TGTGCCACCAGCAGAGGCCTAGCGACAATCGGGGAGCTGTTTTTT.

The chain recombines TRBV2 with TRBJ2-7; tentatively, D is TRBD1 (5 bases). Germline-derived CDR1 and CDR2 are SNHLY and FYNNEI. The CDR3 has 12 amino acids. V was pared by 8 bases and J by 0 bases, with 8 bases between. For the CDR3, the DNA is TGTGCCAGCGGGCAGGGCTCCTACGAGCAGTACTTC. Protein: CASGQGSYEQYF.

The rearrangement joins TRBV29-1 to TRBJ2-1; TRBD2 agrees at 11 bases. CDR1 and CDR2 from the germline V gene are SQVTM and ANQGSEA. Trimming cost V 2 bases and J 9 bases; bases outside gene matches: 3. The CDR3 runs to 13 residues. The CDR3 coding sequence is TGCAGCGTTGAACTTAGCGGGGGGGTTGAGCAGTTCTTC. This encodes CSVELSGGVEQFF.

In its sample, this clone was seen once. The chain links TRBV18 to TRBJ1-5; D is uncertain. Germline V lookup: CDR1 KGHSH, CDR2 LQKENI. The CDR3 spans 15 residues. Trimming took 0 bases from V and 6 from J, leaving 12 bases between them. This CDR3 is CASSPPSAVGQPQHF. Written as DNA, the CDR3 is TGTGCCAGCTCACCACCGAGTGCGGTGGGTCAGCCCCAGCATTTT.